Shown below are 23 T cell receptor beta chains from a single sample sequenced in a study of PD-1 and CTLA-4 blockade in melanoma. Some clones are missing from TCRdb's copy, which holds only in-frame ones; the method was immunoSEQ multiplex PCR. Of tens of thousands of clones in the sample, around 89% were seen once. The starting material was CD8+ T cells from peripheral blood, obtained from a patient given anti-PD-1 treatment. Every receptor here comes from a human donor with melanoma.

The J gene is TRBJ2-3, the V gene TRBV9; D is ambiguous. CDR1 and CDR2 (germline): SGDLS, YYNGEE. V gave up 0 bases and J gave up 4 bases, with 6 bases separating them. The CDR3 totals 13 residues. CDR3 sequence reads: CASSVDGADTQYF. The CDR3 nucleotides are TGTGCCAGCAGCGTAGATGGCGCAGATACGCAGTATTTT.

In nucleotides, the CDR3 is TGCGCCAGCAGCCAAGATCCAGCGGGGGAGCAGTACTTC. Amino acids: CASSQDPAGEQYF. The chain carries TRBV4-3 and TRBJ2-7; 7 bases are shared with TRBD2. The V segment lost 0 bases and the J segment 7 bases; nucleotides outside the gene matches: 3. This CDR3 contains 13 residues. Germline values: CDR1 LGHNA, CDR2 YSLEER.

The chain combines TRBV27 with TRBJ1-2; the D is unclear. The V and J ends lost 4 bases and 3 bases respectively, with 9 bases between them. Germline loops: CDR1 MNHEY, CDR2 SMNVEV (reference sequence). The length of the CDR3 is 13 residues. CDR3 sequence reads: CASSSYSDYGYTF. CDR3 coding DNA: TGTGCCAGCAGTTCCTATTCAGACTATGGCTACACCTTC.

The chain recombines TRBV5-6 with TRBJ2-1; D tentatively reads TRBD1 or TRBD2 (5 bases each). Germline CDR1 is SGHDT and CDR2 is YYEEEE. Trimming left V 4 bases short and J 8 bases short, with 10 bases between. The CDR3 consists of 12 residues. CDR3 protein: CASSPGTYEQFF. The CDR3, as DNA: TGTGCCAGCAGCCCCGGGACGTATGAGCAGTTCTTC.

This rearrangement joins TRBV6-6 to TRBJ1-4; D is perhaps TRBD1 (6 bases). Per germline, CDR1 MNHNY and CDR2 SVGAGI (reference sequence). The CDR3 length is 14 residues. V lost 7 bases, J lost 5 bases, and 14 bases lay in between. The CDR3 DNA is TGTGCCAGCACCGAACAGGGCCCAAATGAAAAACTGTTTTTT. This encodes CASTEQGPNEKLFF.

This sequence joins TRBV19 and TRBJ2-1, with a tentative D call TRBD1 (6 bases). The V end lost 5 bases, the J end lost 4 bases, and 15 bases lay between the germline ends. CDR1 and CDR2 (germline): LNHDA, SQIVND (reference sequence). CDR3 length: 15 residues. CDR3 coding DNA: TGTGCCAGTAGTCTCCAGGGGTTGGGGTACAATGAGCAGTTCTTC. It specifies CASSLQGLGYNEQFF.

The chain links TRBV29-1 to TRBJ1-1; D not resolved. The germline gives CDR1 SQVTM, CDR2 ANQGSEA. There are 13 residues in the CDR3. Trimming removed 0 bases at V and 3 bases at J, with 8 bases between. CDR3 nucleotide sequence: TGCAGCGTTGAAGACGCACAGCACACTGAAGCTTTCTTT. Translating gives CSVEDAQHTEAFF.

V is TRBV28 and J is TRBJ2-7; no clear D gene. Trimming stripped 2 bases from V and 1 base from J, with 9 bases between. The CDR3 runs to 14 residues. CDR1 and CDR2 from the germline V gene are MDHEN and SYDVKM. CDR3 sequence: CASSLEAASYEQYF. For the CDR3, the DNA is TGTGCCAGCAGTTTAGAGGCAGCATCCTACGAGCAGTACTTC.

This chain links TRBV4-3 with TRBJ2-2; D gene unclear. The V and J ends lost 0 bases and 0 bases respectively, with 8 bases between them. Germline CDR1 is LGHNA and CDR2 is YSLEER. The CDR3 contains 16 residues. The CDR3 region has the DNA TGCGCCAGCAGCCAAGACCATTTCGCGAACACCGGGGAGCTGTTTTTT. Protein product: CASSQDHFANTGELFF.

The chain's CDR3 is CASSLGGDQPQHF. The CDR3 DNA reads as TGTGCCAGCAGCTTAGGGGGCGATCAGCCCCAGCATTTT. The chain recombines TRBV7-9 with TRBJ1-5, with D perhaps TRBD1 (5 bases). The CDR3 is 13 residues long. V was pared by 1 base and J by 5 bases, with 6 bases between. From germline, CDR1 is SEHNR and CDR2 FQNEAQ (reference sequence).

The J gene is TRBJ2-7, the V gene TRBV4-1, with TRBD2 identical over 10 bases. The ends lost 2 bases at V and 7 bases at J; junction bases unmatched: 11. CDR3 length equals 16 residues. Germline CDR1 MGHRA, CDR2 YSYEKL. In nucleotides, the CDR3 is TGCGCCAGCAGCCAATCCCCAGCGGGGGGGACTGGGGAGCAGTACTTC. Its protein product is CASSQSPAGGTGEQYF.

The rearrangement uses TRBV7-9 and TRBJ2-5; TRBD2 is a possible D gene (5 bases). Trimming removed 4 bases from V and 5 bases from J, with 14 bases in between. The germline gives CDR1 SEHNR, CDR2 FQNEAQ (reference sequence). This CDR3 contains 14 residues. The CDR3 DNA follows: TGTGCCAGCAGCTCCCCGGAGGAGCACGAGACCCAGTACTTC. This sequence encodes CASSSPEEHETQYF. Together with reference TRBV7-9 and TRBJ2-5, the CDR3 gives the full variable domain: DTGVSQNPRHKITKRGQNVTFRCDPISEHNRLYWYRQTLGQGPEFLTYFQNEAQLEKSRLLSDRFSAERPKGSFSTLEIQRTEQGDSAMYLCASSSPEEHETQYFGPGTRLLVL.

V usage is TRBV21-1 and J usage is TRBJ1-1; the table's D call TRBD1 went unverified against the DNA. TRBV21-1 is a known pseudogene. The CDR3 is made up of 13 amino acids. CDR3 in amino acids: CASSKAPGPEAFF. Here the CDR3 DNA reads TGTGCCAGCAGCAAAGCGCCAGGGCCCGAAGCTTTCTTT.

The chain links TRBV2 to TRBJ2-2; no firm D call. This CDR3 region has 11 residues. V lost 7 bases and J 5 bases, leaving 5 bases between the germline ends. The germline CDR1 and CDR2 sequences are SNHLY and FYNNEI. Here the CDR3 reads CASMVTGELFF. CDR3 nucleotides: TGTGCCAGCATGGTAACCGGGGAGCTGTTTTTT.

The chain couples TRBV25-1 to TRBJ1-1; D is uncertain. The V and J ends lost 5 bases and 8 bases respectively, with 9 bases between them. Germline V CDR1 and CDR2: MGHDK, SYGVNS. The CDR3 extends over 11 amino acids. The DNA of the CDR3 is TGTGCCAGCAGTCTCGGCGTAGAAGCTTTCTTT. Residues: CASSLGVEAFF.

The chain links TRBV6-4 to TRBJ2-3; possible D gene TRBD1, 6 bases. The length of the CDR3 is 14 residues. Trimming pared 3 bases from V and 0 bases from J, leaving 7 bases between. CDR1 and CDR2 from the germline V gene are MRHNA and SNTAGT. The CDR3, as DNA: TGTGCCAGCAGTGAAAGGGGGAGCACAGATACGCAGTATTTT. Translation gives CASSERGSTDTQYF.

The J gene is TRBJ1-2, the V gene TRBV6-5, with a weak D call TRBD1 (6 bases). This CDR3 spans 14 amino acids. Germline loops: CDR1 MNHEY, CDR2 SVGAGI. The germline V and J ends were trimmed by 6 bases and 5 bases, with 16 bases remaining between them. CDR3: CASSRDNFAYGYTF. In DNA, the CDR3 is TGTGCCAGCAGCCGGGACAATTTTGCTTATGGCTACACCTTC.

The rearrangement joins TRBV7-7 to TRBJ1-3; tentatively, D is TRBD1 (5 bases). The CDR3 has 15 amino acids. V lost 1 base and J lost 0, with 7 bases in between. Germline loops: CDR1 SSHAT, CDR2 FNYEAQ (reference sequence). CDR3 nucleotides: TGTGCCAGCAGCTTAGAACAGGACTCTGGAAACACCATATATTTT. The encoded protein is CASSLEQDSGNTIYF.

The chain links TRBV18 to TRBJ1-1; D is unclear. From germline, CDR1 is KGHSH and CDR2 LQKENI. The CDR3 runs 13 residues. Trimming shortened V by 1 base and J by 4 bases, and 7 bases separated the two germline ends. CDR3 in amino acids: CASSPQGGTEAFF. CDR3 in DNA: TGTGCCAGCTCACCACAGGGCGGCACTGAAGCTTTCTTT.

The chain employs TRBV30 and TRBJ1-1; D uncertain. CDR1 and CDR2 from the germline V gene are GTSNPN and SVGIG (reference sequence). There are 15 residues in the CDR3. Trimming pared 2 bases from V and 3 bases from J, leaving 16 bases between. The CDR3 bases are TGTGCCTGGAGTCTGAACTCGAACCCCGACACTGAAGCTTTCTTT. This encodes CAWSLNSNPDTEAFF.

The CDR3 coding sequence is TGTGCCAGCAGCTGGGGTACTGAAGCTTTCTTT. Its translation is CASSWGTEAFF. The J gene is TRBJ1-1, the V gene TRBV5-4, with unresolved D. This CDR3 has 11 residues. Germline V CDR1 and CDR2: SGHNT, YYREEE (reference sequence). The germline V and J ends were trimmed by 3 bases and 5 bases, with 5 bases remaining between them. Combining the CDR3 with reference TRBV5-4 and TRBJ1-1 gives the whole variable domain ETGVTQSPTHLIKTRGQQVTLRCSSQSGHNTVSWYQQALGQGPQFIFQYYREEENGRGNFPPRFSGLQFPNYSSELNVNALELDDSALYLCASSWGTEAFFGQGTRLTVV.

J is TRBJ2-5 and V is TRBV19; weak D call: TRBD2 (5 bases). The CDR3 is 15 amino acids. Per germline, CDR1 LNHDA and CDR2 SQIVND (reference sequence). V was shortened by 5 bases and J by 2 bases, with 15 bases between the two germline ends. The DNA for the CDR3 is TGTGCCAGTAGTTTGTTCCGGTCGGGGCAAGAGACCCAGTACTTC. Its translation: CASSLFRSGQETQYF. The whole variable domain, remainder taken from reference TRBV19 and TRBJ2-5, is DGGITQSPKYLFRKEGQNVTLSCEQNLNHDAMYWYRQDPGQGLRLIYYSQIVNDFQKGDIAEGYSVSREKKESFPLTVTSAQKNPTAFYLCASSLFRSGQETQYFGPGTRLLVL.

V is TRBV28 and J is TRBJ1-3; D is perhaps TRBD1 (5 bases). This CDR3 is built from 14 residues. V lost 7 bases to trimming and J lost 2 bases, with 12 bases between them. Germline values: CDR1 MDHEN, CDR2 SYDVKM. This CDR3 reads CASTWEGPGNTIYF. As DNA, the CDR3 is TGTGCCAGCACTTGGGAGGGGCCTGGAAACACCATATATTTT.